This T cell receptor (beta chain) originates from a study of beta chain features in type 1 diabetes. Findings of the study overall: TCRB CDR3s from Type 1 diabetes patients were moderately but significantly shorter in all four CD4+ subsets.

This CDR3 has 13 residues. Germline V gene lookup returns CDR1 MNHEY and CDR2 SMNVEV (reference sequence). The junction had 9 bases not matched to a gene; V was cut back by 7 bases and J by 6 bases. It was via CD45RO/CCR7/CD25/CD127/CD95/CD27 that CD4+ naive, central memory, regulatory and stem cell-like memory cells were sorted. The entirety of the isolated RNA underwent reverse transcription, so expressed TCRB transcripts were sequenced. Generated by immunoSEQ multiplex PCR, the TCRdb table keeps only in-frame clones and is missing some. The sample carries some 70,000 clones, just under 50% recorded once. A remark on this clone: No antigen is known for it.

This sequence was found in a man younger than 45 with type 1 diabetes. This chain joins TRBV27 and TRBJ2-7, with TRBD1 matching 7 bases. Source material: central memory CD4+ T cells from blood. The CDR3 nucleotides are TGTGCCAGCACCCTTGTTCCAGGGGGCGAGCAGTACTTC. It specifies CASTLVPGGEQYF.